Listed here is a single T cell receptor beta chain. The antigen is unknown. The data belong to a study of somatic mutations in cytotoxic T cells in rheumatoid arthritis. Study outcomes and limitations: An age-related increase in CD8+ clonality was seen in rheumatoid arthritis patients but not in healthy controls.

The investigators isolated CD4+ and CD8+ cells by positive magnetic bead selection and checked their purity by flow cytometry. The table came from immunoSEQ multiplex PCR; TCRdb's copy has only in-frame clones and leaves some out. The repertoire holds just over 15,000 clones, roughly 77% seen once, with 13% to 15% in the top ten. The sequencing input was CD8+ T cells sorted from blood. The receptor comes from an adult with rheumatoid arthritis.

The DNA of the CDR3 is TGTGCCAGCAGGAGAATCCGGGACAGGGACTCCTACGAGCAGTACTTC. Translating gives CASRRIRDRDSYEQYF. The rearrangement uses TRBV2 and TRBJ2-7, with 9 bases lining up with TRBD1. V shed 6 bases and J 0 bases; nucleotides not matched to a gene: 9. This CDR3 contains 16 residues. In germline, CDR1 is SNHLY, CDR2 FYNNEI.